The T cell receptor (beta chain) under discussion was sequenced for a study of post-analysis software for immune sequencing data. Study-level information: The patients showed relapsing-remitting, secondary progressive and progressive-relapsing multiple sclerosis courses. Regarding the study as a whole: Normalized Chao1 diversity was significantly lower in multiple sclerosis patients than in controls. Same-batch preparations were strongly co-clustered by F measure. Five or six TRBV segments (TRBV5-6, TRBV5-1 and TRBV20-1 among them) occurred more frequently in patients than in controls.

As to this clonotype: Its cognate antigen is unknown.

TCR beta libraries were prepared from cDNA with unique molecular identifiers. Input populations of roughly 1 to 10 million T cells gave rise to 500,000 to 600,000 cDNA molecules. TCRdb used MiXCR to reprocess the PCR reads, holding one entry per CDR3 protein. The profile shows some 690,000 distinct CDR3 sequences, approximately 60% of them singletons. The CDR3 length is 15 residues. V lost 2 bases and J lost 5, with 12 bases in between. Germline V gene data show CDR1 as MGHDK and CDR2 as SYGVNS. This chain uses TRBV25-1 with TRBJ1-4; tentatively, D is TRBD1 (6 bases). Sequenced sample: blood. This clonotype originated in a girl between 2 and 10 years old with multiple sclerosis. The CDR3 nucleotides are TGTGCCAGCAGTGAACGGGTAGGGGGGAATGAAAAACTGTTTTTT. Translated, it gives CASSERVGGNEKLFF.